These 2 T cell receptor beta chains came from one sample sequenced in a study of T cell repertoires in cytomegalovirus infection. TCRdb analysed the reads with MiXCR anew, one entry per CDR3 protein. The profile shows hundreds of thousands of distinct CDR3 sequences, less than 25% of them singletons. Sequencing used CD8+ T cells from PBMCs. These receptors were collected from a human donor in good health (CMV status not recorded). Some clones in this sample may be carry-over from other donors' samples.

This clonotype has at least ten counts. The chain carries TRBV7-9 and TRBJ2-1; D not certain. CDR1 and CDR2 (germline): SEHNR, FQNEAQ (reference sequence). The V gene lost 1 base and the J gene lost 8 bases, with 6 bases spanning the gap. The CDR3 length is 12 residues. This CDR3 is CASSLERDEQFF. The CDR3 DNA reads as TGTGCCAGCAGCTTAGAAAGGGATGAGCAGTTCTTC.

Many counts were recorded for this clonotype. CDR3 DNA sequence: TGTGCCAGCAGAGATGACAGGGATGGGACTGAAGCTTTCTTT. Amino acids: CASRDDRDGTEAFF. The chain joins TRBV7-9 to TRBJ1-1; 7 positions agree with TRBD1. This CDR3 comprises 14 residues. Trimming cost V 6 bases and J 5 bases; bases outside gene matches: 9. In germline, CDR1 is SEHNR, CDR2 FQNEAQ (reference sequence).